Below, 27 T cell receptor beta chains from the same sample are listed, as sequenced in a study of blood T cells in healthy people across ages. Sample-barcoded 5' priming and a J-beta primer mix drove a second PCR of about 6 to 12 cycles. MiXCR, run by TCRdb on the 5' RACE reads, gives a single entry per CDR3 protein. The sample comprises about 690,000 distinct CDR3 sequences, around 41% of which are singletons, and 25% to 35% rests with the top ten. Source material: blood. These receptors were obtained from a man aged 80 or over in good health.

The chain combines TRBV5-1 with TRBJ2-7; D not certain. This CDR3 has 15 residues. Germline assignment: CDR1 SGHRS and CDR2 YFSETQ. Deletions cut 0 bases from V and 0 bases from J, with 10 bases between. CDR3 amino acids: CASSLVRLSSYEQYF. DNA of the CDR3: TGCGCCAGCAGCTTGGTACGGCTAAGCTCCTACGAGCAGTACTTC.

In its sample, this clonotype was seen a few times. The genes are TRBV7-9 and TRBJ2-4, with 7 nucleotides matching TRBD1. The CDR3 covers 13 residues. V lost 3 bases and J lost 7; bases outside the gene matches: 3. In germline, CDR1 is SEHNR, CDR2 FQNEAQ (reference sequence). CDR3: CASSFGTDNIQYF. The CDR3 DNA is TGTGCCAGCAGCTTTGGGACAGACAACATTCAGTACTTC.

The chain employs TRBV6-5 and TRBJ1-1, with TRBD1 matching over 7 bases. After removal of 8 bases from V and 5 bases from J, the junction contained 8 bases not matched to a gene. Germline lookup yields CDR1 MNHEY and CDR2 SVGAGI. This CDR3 is built from 13 residues. CDR3: CASWGQRVTEAFF. CDR3 nucleotide sequence: TGTGCCAGCTGGGGACAGAGGGTGACTGAAGCTTTCTTT.

Remarks on this clonotype: Just one base apart from a much larger clone, this may be a read error. V and J are TRBV7-2 and TRBJ2-3; tentative D call: TRBD1 (6 bases). Trimming removed 7 bases from V and 6 bases from J, with 14 bases in between. The germline V gene has CDR1 SGHTA and CDR2 FQGNSA. This CDR3 has 13 residues. Written as DNA, the CDR3 is TGTGCCAGCAACTTTGGGACACCCGATACGCAGTATTTT. This codes for CASNFGTPDTQYF.

The chain has TRBV7-2 and TRBJ2-3; D not resolved. Germline CDR1 SGHTA, CDR2 FQGNSA. The length of the CDR3 is 12 residues. V gave up 6 bases and J gave up 3 bases, with 7 bases separating them. The CDR3 region is CASRYWTDTQYF. CDR3 coding DNA: TGTGCCAGCAGGTATTGGACAGATACGCAGTATTTT.

In its sample, this clonotype was seen a few times. The chain links TRBV10-3 to TRBJ2-7, with 8 bases fitting TRBD2. Germline V gene data show CDR1 as ENHRY and CDR2 as SYGVKD. This CDR3 is 13 amino acids long. V lost 0 bases and J lost 12; bases outside the gene matches: 7. The CDR3 DNA is TGTGCCATCAGTGAGTCGCCGCGGGGGGCCACGTACTTC. It is translated as CAISESPRGATYF.

CDR3 in amino acids: CASSEFPGKNEQYF. CDR3 nucleotide sequence: TGTGCCAGCAGTGAATTCCCAGGGAAGAATGAGCAGTACTTC. The V and J genes are TRBV25-1 and TRBJ2-1; tentatively, D is TRBD1 (5 bases). With the DNA end fitting TRBJ2-7 better, the J assignment may be wrong. CDR1 is MGHDK, CDR2 SYGVNS, per germline. The CDR3 covers 14 residues.

The chain couples TRBV12-3 or TRBV12-4 to TRBJ2-1, with D possibly being TRBD2 (6 bases). The V gene lost 11 bases and the J gene lost 0 bases, with 11 bases spanning the gap. CDR3 length equals 13 residues. CDR3 loop: CAGGESSYNEQFF. CDR3 coding DNA: TGTGCCGGCGGGGAGAGCTCCTACAATGAGCAGTTCTTC.

The chain recombines TRBV6-1 with TRBJ1-2; TRBD1 agrees at 8 bases. Germline-derived CDR1 and CDR2 are MNHNS and SASEGT. V trimming: 7 bases; J trimming: 6 bases; junction bases outside the gene matches: 7. The CDR3 sequence is 13 residues long. In DNA form, the CDR3 reads TGTGCCAGCAAACAGGGGGTAAACCATGGCTACACCTTC. This sequence encodes CASKQGVNHGYTF.

With respect to this clonotype: A much larger clone sits a single nucleotide away, making a read error possible. This sequence joins TRBV3-1 and TRBJ2-3; D is unresolved. V lost 5 bases and J lost 2, with 17 bases in between. From germline, CDR1 is LGHDT and CDR2 YNNKEL (reference sequence). This CDR3 region has 16 residues. The CDR3 loop reads CASSDEGRTNTDTQYF. The CDR3 DNA follows: TGTGCCAGCAGCGACGAAGGACGAACCAACACAGATACGCAGTATTTT.

Only a few counts were recorded for this clonotype. The chain recombines TRBV7-3 with TRBJ2-5, with D unclear. The CDR3 contains 16 residues. V dropped 1 base and J dropped 2 bases, with 14 bases sitting between them. Germline V gene data show CDR1 as SGHTA and CDR2 as FQGTGA. The CDR3 sequence: CASSLKGRVTQETQYF. The CDR3 nucleotides read TGTGCCAGCAGCTTAAAGGGTAGGGTTACGCAAGAGACCCAGTACTTC.

The V and J genes are TRBV6-5 and TRBJ1-1; D is perhaps TRBD1 (6 bases). V was shortened by 5 bases and J by 2 bases, with 15 bases between the two germline ends. Germline CDR1 reads MNHEY; CDR2 reads SVGAGI. The length of the CDR3 is 15 residues. The CDR3 sequence is CASSPDRTVNTEAFF. DNA of the CDR3: TGTGCCAGCAGTCCCGACAGGACAGTCAACACTGAAGCTTTCTTT.

This clonotype turned up a few times. V gene TRBV18 combines with J gene TRBJ2-5; D is undetermined. From germline, CDR1 is KGHSH and CDR2 LQKENI. This CDR3 spans 16 amino acids. V was trimmed by 4 bases and J by 6 bases, leaving 21 bases between them. CDR3 nucleotides: TGTGCCAGCTCACAACCGGGCCTAAATGCCCTCAAGACCCAGTACTTC. This gives the protein CASSQPGLNALKTQYF.

This chain connects TRBV20-1 to TRBJ2-1; either TRBD1 or TRBD2 may supply D (5 bases each). This CDR3 region has 17 residues. Germline V gene data show CDR1 as DFQATT and CDR2 as SNEGSKA (reference sequence). Between the trimmed V and J ends, which lost 6 bases and 4 bases, there was a span of 25 bases. The CDR3 spells CSANARDPAPTYNEQFF. The DNA for the CDR3 is TGCAGTGCGAATGCCCGGGACCCCGCCCCGACGTACAATGAGCAGTTCTTC.

The genes are TRBV12-3 or TRBV12-4 and TRBJ2-7; weak D call: TRBD2 (6 bases). Trimming pared 6 bases from V and 3 bases from J, leaving 15 bases between. The CDR3 has 14 residues. The CDR3 DNA sequence: TGTGCCAGCAGGGGGGGAGACACATTCTACGAGCAGTACTTC. Its translation: CASRGGDTFYEQYF.

The chain links TRBV7-2 to TRBJ2-5; 8 bases are a match to TRBD1. The junction had 2 bases not matched to a gene; V was cut back by 2 bases and J by 0 bases. The CDR3 has 15 amino acids. Looked up from germline, CDR1 is SGHTA and CDR2 is FQGNSA. The CDR3 protein is CASSLNRGYQETQYF. CDR3 nucleotides: TGTGCCAGCAGCTTAAACAGGGGGTACCAAGAGACCCAGTACTTC.

Only a few counts were recorded for this clonotype. The chain uses TRBV7-7 and TRBJ2-3; possibly TRBD2 for D (6 bases). CDR1 is SSHAT and CDR2 is FNYEAQ in the germline V gene (reference sequence). Trimming shortened V by 5 bases and J by 8 bases, and 14 bases separated the two germline ends. This CDR3 is built from 13 residues. CDR3 bases: TGTGCCAGCAGCCCCGACCTCGGGGGTACGCAGTATTTT. Protein sequence: CASSPDLGGTQYF.

The V call is TRBV28, the J call TRBJ1-1; unclear D gene. Trimming pared 7 bases from V and 10 bases from J, leaving 19 bases between. Germline assignment: CDR1 MDHEN and CDR2 SYDVKM. The CDR3 runs to 13 residues. Written as DNA, the CDR3 is TGTGCCAGCAACCCGTCCCCGAGGGTTAGAGCTTTCTTT. Translated, it gives CASNPSPRVRAFF.

The chain combines TRBV6-2 or TRBV6-3 with TRBJ1-2, with TRBD1 matching over 10 bases. This CDR3 spans 17 amino acids. Germline CDR1 and CDR2: MNHEY and SVGEGT. V trimming: 2 bases; J trimming: 4 bases; junction bases outside the gene matches: 10. CDR3 residues: CASSYATGTGVSYGYTF. CDR3 nucleotides: TGTGCCAGCAGTTACGCAACCGGGACAGGGGTTTCCTATGGCTACACCTTC.

The J gene is TRBJ2-7, the V gene TRBV20-1, with a possible D match to TRBD1 (6 bases). From germline, CDR1 is DFQATT and CDR2 SNEGSKA (reference sequence). The V gene lost 1 base and the J gene lost 5 bases, with 12 bases spanning the gap. The length of the CDR3 is 13 residues. In DNA, the CDR3 is TGCAGTGCTAGAGGACAGGCGAGAGACGAGCAGTACTTC. Encoded protein: CSARGQARDEQYF.

The table lists this clonotype with a count of one. The V gene is TRBV28, the J gene TRBJ1-2, with 8 nucleotides matching TRBD1. Per germline, CDR1 MDHEN and CDR2 SYDVKM. The CDR3 spans 15 residues. The ends lost 6 bases at V and 3 bases at J; junction bases unmatched: 9. The CDR3 protein is CASRAPGGADYGYTF. Here the CDR3 DNA reads TGTGCCAGCAGGGCGCCAGGGGGCGCTGACTATGGCTACACCTTC.

This clonotype has ten or more counts. The gene calls are TRBV6-5 and TRBJ1-5; D ambiguous. Germline CDR1 and CDR2: MNHEY and SVGAGI. V lost 0 bases and J lost 4, with 7 bases in between. CDR3 length equals 14 residues. DNA of the CDR3: TGTGCCAGCAGTTACTCGGGAGGGAATCAGCCCCAGCATTTT. Protein: CASSYSGGNQPQHF.

This chain links TRBV7-6 with TRBJ2-5; 8 nucleotides align to TRBD1. This CDR3 has 17 residues. The germline gives CDR1 SGHVS, CDR2 FNYEAQ. V trimming: 3 bases; J trimming: 9 bases; junction bases outside the gene matches: 18. The CDR3 reads CASSLGASGGYNWPQYF. The CDR3 DNA is TGTGCCAGCAGCTTGGGGGCCTCAGGGGGCTATAATTGGCCCCAGTACTTC.

Note on this clonotype: At one end, the junction sequence differs from germline, possibly due to a read error. The genes are TRBV5-1 and TRBJ2-4; 8 bases match TRBD2. Germline assignment: CDR1 SGHRS and CDR2 YFSETQ. This CDR3 is built from 14 residues. CDR3 in amino acids: CASSLQGAGEEQYF. The CDR3, as DNA: TGCGCCAGTAGCCTGCAGGGAGCGGGGGAGGAGCAGTATTTC.

This clonotype was observed once. The chain combines TRBV3-1 with TRBJ2-1; tentative D call: TRBD2 (6 bases). From germline, CDR1 is LGHDT and CDR2 YNNKEL (reference sequence). The CDR3 runs 16 residues. V gave up 0 bases and J gave up 12 bases, with 21 bases separating them. The CDR3 protein is CASSQDGAGRSWGQFF. The DNA of the CDR3 is TGTGCCAGCAGCCAAGATGGGGCGGGACGTTCTTGGGGGCAGTTCTTC.

The chain has TRBV25-1 and TRBJ2-3; 7 positions match TRBD2. The CDR3 loop spans 15 amino acids. V was clipped by 7 bases and J by 6 bases; unmatched bases: 13. Germline values: CDR1 MGHDK, CDR2 SYGVNS. The CDR3 nucleotides read TGTGCCAGCACCTTCCCCCCGTACGGGAGGGATACGCAGTATTTT. It translates to CASTFPPYGRDTQYF.

The chain has TRBV30 and TRBJ2-5; D is possibly TRBD1 (5 bases). The assigned J gene may be wrong: the sequence end matches TRBJ2-7 better. This CDR3 is built from 14 residues. CDR1 and CDR2 (germline): GTSNPN, SVGIG (reference sequence). The CDR3 region has the DNA TGTGCCTGGAGTCCCAGGGTTACAACCTACGAGCAGTACTTC. It yields the protein CAWSPRVTTYEQYF.